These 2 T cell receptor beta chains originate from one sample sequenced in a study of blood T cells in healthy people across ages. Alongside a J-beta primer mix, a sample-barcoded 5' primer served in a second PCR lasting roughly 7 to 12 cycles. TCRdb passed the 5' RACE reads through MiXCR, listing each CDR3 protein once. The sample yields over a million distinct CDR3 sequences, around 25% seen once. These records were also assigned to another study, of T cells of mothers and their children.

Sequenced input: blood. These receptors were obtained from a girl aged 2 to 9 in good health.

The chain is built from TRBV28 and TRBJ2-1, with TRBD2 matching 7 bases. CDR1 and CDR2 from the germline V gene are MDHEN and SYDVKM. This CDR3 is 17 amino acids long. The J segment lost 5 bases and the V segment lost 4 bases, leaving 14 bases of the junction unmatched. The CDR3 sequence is CASSSWTSLEVDNEQFF. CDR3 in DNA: TGTGCCAGCAGTTCCTGGACTAGTTTGGAGGTCGACAATGAGCAGTTCTTC.

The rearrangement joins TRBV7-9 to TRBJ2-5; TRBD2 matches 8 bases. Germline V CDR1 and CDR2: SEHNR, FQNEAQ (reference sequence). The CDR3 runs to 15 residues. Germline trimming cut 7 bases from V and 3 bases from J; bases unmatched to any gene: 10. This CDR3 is CASTLLARGEETQYF. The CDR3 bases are TGTGCCAGCACCCTTCTAGCGCGGGGGGAAGAGACCCAGTACTTC.